One TCR beta chain is described in this entry. What it binds is not known. The data were taken from a study of CD4+ T cells in melanoma. Study outcomes and limitations: In melanoma, neoantigen-specific CD4+ T cells reportedly differed in differentiation state.

Sequencing used immunoSEQ multiplex PCR; TCRdb keeps in-frame clones, though not all of them. This table holds some 13,000 clones, approximately 80% found once. The CDR3 length is 14 residues. Per the germline V gene, CDR1 is LNHNV and CDR2 is YYDKDF (reference sequence). The germline V and J ends were trimmed by 0 bases and 9 bases, with 12 bases remaining between them. The rearrangement joins TRBV15 to TRBJ2-1; D may be TRBD1 or TRBD2 (6 bases each). The source of this sequence is a human donor with melanoma. Sequenced material: cells from a culture (not recorded whether cultured in vitro). CDR3 nucleotide sequence: TGTGCCACCAGCAGAGATCTGGGGGGCCTTGAGCAGTTCTTC. This encodes CATSRDLGGLEQFF.